This T cell receptor beta chain came from a study of CXCR3-negative and CXCR3-positive naive CD8 T cells. Findings and limits, study-wide: The study found comparably high diversity in both naive subsets and much lower diversity in memory CD8+ cells. Relative to CXCR3-negative naive cells, CXCR3-positive naive cells had more hydrophobic TRB CDR3s.

Through 5' RACE with UMI labels, the TRB cDNA libraries were prepared. TCRdb reprocessed the 5' RACE reads and stores each CDR3 protein as one record, lacking DNA. With 140,000 to 150,000 distinct CDR3 sequences in the sample, the ten largest clones hold roughly 0.27%. Comment on this clonotype: The target antigen is unknown.

The CDR3 has 14 residues. Germline values: CDR1 SGDLS, CDR2 YYNGEE. This receptor was obtained from a human donor in good health. Some clones in this sample may be carry-over from other donors' samples. Input material: naive CXCR3+ CD8+ T cells from blood. The subset denotes: CD45RO-CCR7+CD27+CD95- naive CD8+ T cells expressing CXCR3 (TNR3+). The J gene is TRBJ2-1, the V gene TRBV9. The CDR3 here is CASSVDPSYNEQFF.